This T cell receptor (beta chain) derives from a study of T-cell memory formation after mild COVID-19. The overall study: Most TCR clusters belonged to a single donor.

Study-wide results and caveats: Balance between CD4 and CD8 was seen in clones contracting day 15 to 85, and a CD4+ lean was seen in later expanders.

TCRdb called the 5' RACE reads again in MiXCR, with one record for every CDR3 protein. The table includes 450,000 to 650,000 distinct CDR3 sequences, about a fifth detected once. With regard to this clonotype: Antigen unknown.

CDR3 size: 15 residues. The germline V gene has CDR1 SGHRS and CDR2 YFSETQ. V was clipped by 2 bases and J by 8 bases, with 19 bases between them. This clonotype was sampled from an adult woman who had mild COVID-19 (a few samples of this study predate the infection). Cell type and time point are not known. What was sequenced was PBMCs or a T cell subset sorted from them (not recorded which). The V gene is TRBV5-1, the J gene TRBJ1-1; the D is unclear. CDR3 nucleotides: TGCGCCAGCAGCTTACTTCTACCGGGTCTCCGAGAAGCTTTCTTT. It specifies CASSLLLPGLREAFF.